The sample holds one count of the clone carrying this T cell receptor (beta chain). Its antigen is unidentified. This CDR3 has 15 amino acids. The trim removed 3 bases at V and 4 bases at J, leaving 3 bases unmatched. Germline V gives CDR1 KGHSH, CDR2 LQKENI. Using immunoSEQ multiplex PCR, the repertoire was profiled, and TCRdb retains in-frame clones only, with some absent. Counted here are some 120,000 clones, around 90% occurring once; the ten biggest clones make up approximately 4.5%. These data come from a study of T cell responses to AZD1222 COVID-19 vaccine. Study-wide results and limits: Among those given AZD1222, only five or six were seropositive at baseline.

The source material was peripheral blood, sampled on day 0 of MenACWY control vaccination. This chain connects TRBV18 to TRBJ2-1; TRBD2 aligns across 10 bases. The TCR was taken from an adult in good health. CDR3 residues: CASSPLAGEYNEQFF. CDR3 nucleotide sequence: TGTGCCAGCTCACCGCTAGCGGGAGAATACAATGAGCAGTTCTTC.